The 21 T cell receptor beta chains listed next were all sequenced from one sample in a study of cytomegalovirus exposure and HLA in healthy donors. PCR was performed using 60 Vbeta and 13 Jbeta primers. Sequenced by immunoSEQ multiplex PCR; TCRdb stores in-frame clones only, minus some. This table holds roughly 100,000 clones, over 9.5% found once. The sequenced sample consisted of PBMCs. The origin of the receptors is a man aged 40-49 years in good health and CMV-seropositive.

This rearrangement joins TRBV6-5 to TRBJ2-3, with D possibly TRBD1 on 5 matching bases. Germline CDR1 MNHEY, CDR2 SVGAGI. This CDR3 has 14 amino acids. V dropped 7 bases and J dropped 1 base, with 12 bases sitting between them. This CDR3 is CASKPPRGTDTQYF. For the CDR3, the DNA is TGTGCCAGCAAACCACCCAGGGGCACAGATACGCAGTATTTT.

The gene calls are TRBV5-1 and TRBJ1-5, with unresolved D. V lost 2 bases to trimming and J lost 2 bases, with 5 bases between them. From germline, CDR1 is SGHRS and CDR2 YFSETQ. This CDR3 comprises 13 residues. CDR3 in amino acids: CASSFGGNQPQHF. In DNA, the CDR3 is TGCGCCAGCAGCTTCGGGGGCAATCAGCCCCAGCATTTT.

This clone was seen a few times. This chain joins TRBV2 and TRBJ1-2; 7 nucleotides line up with TRBD1. This CDR3 comprises 16 residues. Germline CDR1 and CDR2: SNHLY and FYNNEI. Germline trimming cut 7 bases from V and 3 bases from J; bases unmatched to any gene: 14. CDR3 nucleotide sequence: TGTGCCAGCATGTCCGGCAGGGGGTTTGAGGACTATGGCTACACCTTC. It yields the protein CASMSGRGFEDYGYTF.

This clone was detected only a few times. The chain has TRBV28 and TRBJ1-4; a possible D gene is TRBD1 (6 bases). CDR1 is MDHEN, CDR2 SYDVKM, per germline. V lost 8 bases and J lost 6, with 16 bases in between. The CDR3 totals 14 residues. The CDR3 is CASAIGGVDEKLFF. CDR3 DNA: TGTGCCAGCGCCATAGGGGGAGTGGATGAAAAACTGTTTTTT.

This clone turned up a few times. The rearrangement uses TRBV7-8 and TRBJ2-2; D may be TRBD2 (6 bases). Trimming removed 6 bases from V and 2 bases from J, with 7 bases in between. There are 13 residues in the CDR3. The germline V gene has CDR1 SGHVS and CDR2 FQNEAQ. This CDR3 is CASRRGNTGELFF. CDR3 DNA: TGTGCCAGCAGGCGGGGAAACACCGGGGAGCTGTTTTTT. The variable domain in full, with the rest retrieved from reference TRBV7-8 and TRBJ2-2, is GAGVSQSPRYKVAKRGQDVALRCDPISGHVSLFWYQQALGQGPEFLTYFQNEAQLDKSGLPSDRFFAERPEGSVSTLKIQRTQQEDSAVYLCASRRGNTGELFFGEGSRLTVL.

This chain links TRBV27 with TRBJ2-1; 7 bases match TRBD2. Germline V gene lookup returns CDR1 MNHEY and CDR2 SMNVEV (reference sequence). After removal of 3 bases from V and 3 bases from J, the junction contained 5 bases not matched to a gene. This CDR3 is 15 amino acids long. CDR3 DNA: TGTGCCAGCAGTTTGACTAGCCTGGGCTACAATGAGCAGTTCTTC. Amino acids: CASSLTSLGYNEQFF.

The chain carries TRBV6-1 and TRBJ1-2; no firm D call. The CDR3 covers 15 residues. Germline V gene lookup returns CDR1 MNHNS and CDR2 SASEGT. Trimming removed 2 bases at V and 2 bases at J, with 12 bases between. The CDR3 DNA is TGTGCCAGCAGTGAACCGGGGAGGACCAACTATGGCTACACCTTC. Encoded protein: CASSEPGRTNYGYTF.

The chain links TRBV19 to TRBJ2-1; D is perhaps TRBD2 (6 bases). Trimming pared 5 bases from V and 5 bases from J, leaving 16 bases between. The CDR3 covers 15 residues. CDR1 and CDR2 (germline): LNHDA, SQIVND (reference sequence). The CDR3 here is CASSSTQRADNEQFF. The CDR3 DNA is TGTGCCAGTAGTTCAACCCAGCGGGCCGACAATGAGCAGTTCTTC.

This chain uses TRBV28 with TRBJ2-7; 10 nucleotides align to TRBD1. The CDR3 extends over 15 amino acids. The germline V gene encodes CDR1 MDHEN and CDR2 SYDVKM. The J segment lost 4 bases and the V segment lost 0 bases, leaving 3 bases of the junction unmatched. The CDR3 reads CASSLWPGQGYEQYF. The CDR3 DNA sequence: TGTGCCAGCAGTTTATGGCCGGGACAGGGGTACGAGCAGTACTTC.

Note on this clone: The same CDR3 can be traced to other DNA sequences in this sample. This rearrangement joins TRBV5-1 to TRBJ1-1; D gene ambiguous. V lost 4 bases and J lost 1, with 14 bases in between. The CDR3 spans 15 residues. Looked up from germline, CDR1 is SGHRS and CDR2 is YFSETQ. In DNA, the CDR3 is TGCGCCAGCAGCCCCCGGGAGGGAGGGAACACTGAAGCTTTCTTT. Translated, it gives CASSPREGGNTEAFF.

J is TRBJ1-2 and V is TRBV19; D possibly corresponds to TRBD1 (5 bases). Trimming cost V 3 bases and J 3 bases, with 8 bases left between them. Germline V gene sequence: CDR1 LNHDA, CDR2 SQIVND (reference sequence). The CDR3 is 13 amino acids. This CDR3 reads CASSIDSDYGYTF. The DNA of the CDR3 is TGTGCCAGTAGTATCGACAGTGACTATGGCTACACCTTC. Full variable domain (remainder filled in from reference TRBV19 and TRBJ1-2): DGGITQSPKYLFRKEGQNVTLSCEQNLNHDAMYWYRQDPGQGLRLIYYSQIVNDFQKGDIAEGYSVSREKKESFPLTVTSAQKNPTAFYLCASSIDSDYGYTFGSGTRLTVV.

In this sample, this clone turned up a few times. The chain employs TRBV6-1 and TRBJ2-7, with a weak D call TRBD1 (5 bases). The germline CDR1 and CDR2 sequences are MNHNS and SASEGT. This CDR3 has 12 residues. Deletions cut 4 bases from V and 4 bases from J, with 8 bases between. The CDR3 DNA reads as TGTGCCAGCAGTGGGCAGGGTTACGAGCAGTACTTC. As protein: CASSGQGYEQYF.

The V call is TRBV5-1, the J call TRBJ2-7, with D perhaps matching TRBD1 (6 bases). This CDR3 is built from 13 residues. V lost 4 bases, J lost 2 bases, and 10 bases lay in between. Germline assignment: CDR1 SGHRS and CDR2 YFSETQ. The chain's CDR3 is CASSQTGPYEQYF. CDR3 bases: TGCGCCAGCAGCCAAACAGGGCCCTACGAGCAGTACTTC.

A few counts support this clone. The rearrangement links TRBV5-1 to TRBJ1-5; D might be TRBD1 (6 bases). The germline CDR1 and CDR2 sequences are SGHRS and YFSETQ. The CDR3 totals 15 residues. The V gene lost 0 bases and the J gene lost 5 bases, with 12 bases spanning the gap. The CDR3 region is CASSLAGVWYQPQHF. CDR3 DNA sequence: TGCGCCAGCAGCTTGGCAGGGGTATGGTATCAGCCCCAGCATTTT.

V is TRBV21-1 and J is TRBJ1-2; TRBD1, the table's D call, was not compared with the DNA. TRBV21-1 is noted as a pseudogene. CDR3 size: 17 residues. The DNA for the CDR3 is TGTGCCAGCAGCAAGGGCAGGGGTTTAACCCCCTATCGAGGCTACACCTTC. It translates to CASSKGRGLTPYRGYTF.

In this sample, this clone turned up a few times. The chain is built from TRBV25-1 and TRBJ1-1, with D possibly TRBD1 on 5 matching bases. Per germline, CDR1 MGHDK and CDR2 SYGVNS. V was pared by 3 bases and J by 11 bases, with 10 bases between. This CDR3 is built from 11 residues. CDR3 sequence reads: CASSEGPRAFF. The CDR3 nucleotides read TGTGCCAGCAGTGAGGGGCCTCGGGCTTTCTTT.

The chain couples TRBV30 to TRBJ2-3, with 12 bases lining up with TRBD2. Germline CDR1 GTSNPN, CDR2 SVGIG (reference sequence). Losses at the gene ends were 2 bases for V and 3 bases for J; bases not matched to a gene: 9. CDR3 size: 17 residues. CDR3 sequence: CAWSLSTSGSVTDTQYF. The CDR3 DNA follows: TGTGCCTGGAGTTTATCGACTAGCGGGAGTGTGACAGATACGCAGTATTTT.

Only a few counts were recorded for this clone. The CDR3 bases are TGCGCCAGCCACTCGAGGGGGGGGACAGGGGAGACAGATACGCAGTATTTT. Residues: CASHSRGGTGETDTQYF. This chain joins TRBV5-1 and TRBJ2-3; TRBD1 aligns across 10 bases. Germline V gene lookup returns CDR1 SGHRS and CDR2 YFSETQ. V lost 7 bases to trimming and J lost 3 bases; unmatched junction nucleotides: 14. This CDR3 contains 17 residues.

The V call is TRBV7-3, the J call TRBJ1-1, with D maybe TRBD1 (6 bases). This CDR3 has 13 residues. Germline CDR1 and CDR2: SGHTA and FQGTGA. V lost 0 bases and J lost 5, with 7 bases in between. The CDR3 is CASSLTRGTEAFF. The CDR3 bases are TGTGCCAGCAGCTTAACGAGGGGGACTGAAGCTTTCTTT.

In its sample, this clone was seen a few times. This chain uses TRBV7-8 with TRBJ2-5; 15 bases are a match to TRBD2. Per germline, CDR1 SGHVS and CDR2 FQNEAQ. Trimming took 3 bases from V and 0 from J; bases not matched to a gene: 5. CDR3 size: 18 residues. This CDR3 reads CASSFGLAGGKYQETQYF. The CDR3 DNA is TGTGCCAGCAGCTTCGGACTAGCGGGGGGGAAGTACCAAGAGACCCAGTACTTC.

This clone turned up a few times. This same CDR3 is encoded by further DNA sequences in the sample. The V call is TRBV30, the J call TRBJ2-5; 7 bases are a match to TRBD1. Losses at the gene ends were 5 bases for V and 5 bases for J; bases not matched to a gene: 5. The germline V gene encodes CDR1 GTSNPN and CDR2 SVGIG (reference sequence). This CDR3 is built from 12 residues. CDR3 loop: CAWDRAGETQYF. For the CDR3, the DNA is TGTGCCTGGGACAGGGCCGGCGAGACCCAGTACTTC.